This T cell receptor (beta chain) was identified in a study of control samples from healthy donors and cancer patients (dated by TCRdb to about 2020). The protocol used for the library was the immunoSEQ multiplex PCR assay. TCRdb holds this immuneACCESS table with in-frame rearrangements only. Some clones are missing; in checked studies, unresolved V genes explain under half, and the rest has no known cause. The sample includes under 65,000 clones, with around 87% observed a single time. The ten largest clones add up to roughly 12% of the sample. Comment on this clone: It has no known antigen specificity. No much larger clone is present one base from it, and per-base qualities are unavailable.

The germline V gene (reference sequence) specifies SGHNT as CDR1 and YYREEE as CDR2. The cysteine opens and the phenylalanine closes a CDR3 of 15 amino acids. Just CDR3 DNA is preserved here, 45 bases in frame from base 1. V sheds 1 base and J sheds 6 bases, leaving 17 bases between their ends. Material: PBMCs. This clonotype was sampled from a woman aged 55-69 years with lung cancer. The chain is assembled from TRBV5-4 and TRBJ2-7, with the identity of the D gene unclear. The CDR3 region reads CASSLTPDPLSEQYF. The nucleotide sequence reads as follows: TGTGCCAGCAGCTTGACCCCTGACCCGCTTAGCGAGCAGTACTTC.